Below are 13 T cell receptor beta chains sequenced from a single sample in a study of cytomegalovirus exposure and HLA in healthy donors. The PCR was carried out with 60 Vbeta primers and 13 Jbeta primers. The method was immunoSEQ multiplex PCR; TCRdb's version includes in-frame clones alone and lacks a portion of them. The profile shows about 160,000 clones, around 67% of them singletons. The sample taken for sequencing was PBMCs. These receptors all come from a woman between 18 and 29 years old in good health and CMV-seronegative.

This rearrangement joins TRBV4-3 to TRBJ2-3; perhaps TRBD1 as D (5 bases). CDR1 LGHNA and CDR2 YSLEER come from the germline V gene. The V end was cut by 4 bases, the J end by 4 bases, with 18 bases between. There are 16 residues in the CDR3. CDR3 sequence: CASSPTGQGISDTQYF. Written as DNA, the CDR3 is TGCGCCAGCAGCCCTACTGGGCAGGGTATCTCAGATACGCAGTATTTT.

The rearrangement uses TRBV27 and TRBJ1-2, with D uncertain. Germline V CDR1 and CDR2: MNHEY, SMNVEV (reference sequence). The V and J ends lost 8 bases and 2 bases respectively, with 15 bases between them. The CDR3 contains 14 residues. This CDR3 is CASGRSLDNYGYTF. Here the CDR3 DNA reads TGTGCCAGCGGCAGGTCCCTTGACAACTATGGCTACACCTTC.

The gene calls are TRBV5-1 and TRBJ1-4; 7 positions agree with TRBD1. This CDR3 contains 16 residues. V shed 1 base, J shed 0 bases, and the junction held 3 bases outside the gene matches. Looked up from germline, CDR1 is SGHRS and CDR2 is YFSETQ. The CDR3 spells CASSLRGQSTNEKLFF. CDR3 coding DNA: TGCGCCAGCAGCTTGCGGGGACAGTCAACTAATGAAAAACTGTTTTTT.

J is TRBJ2-5 and V is TRBV29-1, with D possibly being TRBD1 (6 bases). Trimming took 4 bases from V and 4 from J, leaving 13 bases between them. The CDR3 is made up of 13 amino acids. Per the germline V gene, CDR1 is SQVTM and CDR2 is ANQGSEA. CDR3: CSVGTGQGETQYF. CDR3 DNA: TGCAGCGTTGGAACAGGGCAGGGAGAGACCCAGTACTTC.

This chain connects TRBV4-1 to TRBJ2-7; the match to TRBD2 covers 7 bases. Per germline, CDR1 MGHRA and CDR2 YSYEKL. Germline trimming cut 3 bases from V and 0 bases from J; bases unmatched to any gene: 11. The CDR3 loop spans 17 amino acids. CDR3 DNA sequence: TGCGCCAGCAGCCACCGACGGGACTACCGGAACTCCTACGAGCAGTACGTC. Residues: CASSHRRDYRNSYEQYV.

This clone was found a few times. The rearrangement links TRBV6-5 to TRBJ2-7; TRBD2 matches 10 bases. Per the germline V gene, CDR1 is MNHEY and CDR2 is SVGAGI. The junction had 4 bases not matched to a gene; V was cut back by 2 bases and J by 3 bases. The CDR3 covers 15 residues. The CDR3 reads CASSYSGGALYEQYF. DNA of the CDR3: TGTGCCAGCAGTTACAGCGGGGGGGCCCTCTACGAGCAGTACTTC.

This clone was detected only once. The chain combines TRBV5-6 with TRBJ1-6; D call uncertain. The germline V and J ends were trimmed by 4 bases and 6 bases, with 14 bases remaining between them. CDR1 is SGHDT and CDR2 is YYEEEE in the germline V gene. The CDR3 runs 15 residues. CDR3 sequence reads: CASSLTPPGNSPLHF. CDR3 in DNA: TGTGCCAGCAGCCTCACCCCACCGGGTAATTCACCCCTCCACTTT.

The J gene is TRBJ2-2, the V gene TRBV27; D is undetermined. Trimming took off 5 bases at V and 7 bases at J, with 8 bases between the two ends. CDR1 and CDR2 (germline): MNHEY, SMNVEV (reference sequence). The CDR3 consists of 12 residues. In DNA form, the CDR3 reads TGTGCCAGCAGTCCCTTTATCGGGGAGCTGTTTTTT. Amino acids: CASSPFIGELFF.

This clone has only a few counts. V usage is TRBV27 and J usage is TRBJ1-5; no clear D. The length of the CDR3 is 13 residues. CDR1 is MNHEY, CDR2 SMNVEV, per germline (reference sequence). V lost 5 bases to trimming and J lost 2 bases, with 7 bases between them. CDR3 protein: CASSATRNQPQHF. The CDR3 bases are TGTGCCAGCAGTGCGACTCGCAATCAGCCCCAGCATTTT.

The chain couples TRBV28 to TRBJ1-1; 10 nucleotides match TRBD1. Germline loops: CDR1 MDHEN, CDR2 SYDVKM. CDR3 size: 14 residues. After removal of 6 bases from V and 5 bases from J, the junction contained 6 bases not matched to a gene. The CDR3 bases are TGTGCCAGCAGCCCTGGGACAGGGGAAACTGAAGCTTTCTTT. The encoded protein is CASSPGTGETEAFF.

The genes are TRBV4-1 and TRBJ1-4; tentative D call: TRBD1 (6 bases). V gave up 6 bases and J gave up 8 bases, with 19 bases separating them. There are 15 residues in the CDR3. Germline assignment: CDR1 MGHRA and CDR2 YSYEKL. CDR3 amino acids: CASRSSEQGFEKLFF. Written as DNA, the CDR3 is TGCGCCAGCAGGAGTTCAGAGCAGGGGTTCGAAAAACTGTTTTTT.

V is TRBV15 and J is TRBJ1-2, with 9 bases lining up with TRBD1. The V gene's germline CDR1 is LNHNV and CDR2 YYDKDF (reference sequence). This CDR3 has 15 residues. V dropped 6 bases and J dropped 1; count of bases not matched to a gene: 6. This chain's CDR3 is CATRAGTGLNYGYTF. The CDR3 DNA follows: TGTGCCACCAGAGCCGGGACAGGGCTTAACTATGGCTACACCTTC.

The chain combines TRBV7-2 with TRBJ2-5, with unresolved D. This CDR3 is built from 12 residues. Between the trimmed V and J ends, which lost 3 bases and 5 bases, there was a span of 7 bases. Per the germline V gene, CDR1 is SGHTA and CDR2 is FQGNSA. DNA of the CDR3: TGTGCCAGCAGCTTCAACCGGGAGACCCAGTACTTC. Its translation is CASSFNRETQYF.